These T cell receptor beta chains were read from a single sample in a study of T cells in Graves' hyperthyroidism and ophthalmopathy. TCRdb called the multiplex PCR reads again in MiXCR, with one record for every CDR3 protein. Here the sample spans around 390,000 distinct CDR3 sequences, 14% being singletons. The sample was blood. Receptors were obtained from a woman in her 30s with Graves' ophthalmopathy. Both conserved end residues are part of each CDR3. A D gene is named only where the DNA matches it firmly. The size entry is marked missing in some rows and otherwise reads once, few, many or a size class.

v_call	d_call	clone_size	j_call	cdr3_aa	cdr3_nt
TRBV4-1	TRBD1	NA	TRBJ1-1	CASSHPFGTANTEAFF	TGCGCCAGCAGCCACCCCTTCGGGACAGCGAACACTGAAGCTTTCTTT
TRBV27	NA	many	TRBJ1-5	CASSQGTDGNQPQHF	TGTGCCAGCAGTCAAGGGACGGACGGCAATCAGCCCCAGCATTTT
TRBV12-3/TRBV12-4	TRBD1	NA	TRBJ1-2	CASSQGGEDGYTF	TGTGCCAGCAGTCAAGGGGGCGAAGATGGCTACACCTTC
TRBV2	TRBD1	many	TRBJ1-1	CASGGPEAFF	TGTGCCTCAGGGGGGCCTGAAGCTTTCTTT
TRBV2	NA	many	TRBJ1-6	CATLMRGARAGLHF	TGTGCCACTCTGATGAGGGGGGCTAGGGCCGGCCTCCACTTT
TRBV20-1	NA	few	TRBJ1-3	CSAERPLSGNTIYF	TGCAGTGCTGAGAGGCCCCTCTCTGGAAACACCATATATTTT
TRBV6-1	TRBD1	many	TRBJ2-1	CASRILGQVNEQFF	TGTGCCAGCAGGATACTGGGACAGGTGAATGAGCAGTTCTTC
TRBV27	NA	many	TRBJ1-1	CASGDSRDDTEAFF	TGTGCCAGCGGGGACTCCAGGGACGACACTGAAGCTTTCTTT
TRBV2	TRBD1	NA	TRBJ1-5	CASSEAGTGGEQPQHF	TGTGCCAGCAGTGAAGCCGGGACAGGGGGCGAGCAGCCCCAGCATTTT
TRBV5-8	NA	many	TRBJ1-2	CASSSRGPGNYGYTF	TGTGCCAGCAGCTCAAGGGGCCCCGGGAACTATGGCTACACCTTC
TRBV6-1	TRBD1	many	TRBJ1-2	CASRTRGPDYGYTF	TGTGCCAGCAGGACCAGGGGGCCCGACTATGGCTACACCTTC
TRBV28	NA	many	TRBJ2-7	CASTDSSYEQYF	TGTGCCAGCACCGACAGCTCCTACGAGCAGTACTTC
TRBV20-1	NA	many	TRBJ1-5	CSAEEGNSNQPQHF	TGCAGTGCCGAGGAGGGGAATAGCAATCAGCCCCAGCATTTT
TRBV10-3	NA	few	TRBJ1-2	CAISDRVLGDYGYTF	TGTGCCATCAGTGATAGGGTCCTAGGGGACTATGGCTACACCTTC
TRBV7-2	TRBD2	many	TRBJ2-5	CASSLGASGGQETQYF	TGTGCCAGCAGCTTAGGAGCTAGCGGGGGGCAAGAGACCCAGTACTTC
TRBV7-9	NA	many	TRBJ2-5	CASSLGQNQETQYF	TGTGCCAGCAGCTTAGGACAGAACCAAGAGACCCAGTACTTC
TRBV29-1	NA	few	TRBJ1-1	CSVEDRGHESNGEAFF	TGCAGCGTTGAAGACAGGGGCCACGAGTCGAACGGTGAAGCTTTCTTT